This T cell receptor (beta chain) was captured by sequencing in a study of radiation and T cells in renal cell carcinoma. Assay: immunoSEQ multiplex PCR; the TCRdb copy retains only in-frame clones and omits some. The repertoire holds 18,000 or so clones, around 55% seen once, with about 10% in the top ten. V gave up 6 bases and J gave up 0 bases, with 8 bases separating them. Germline assignment: CDR1 MNHEY and CDR2 SVGAGI. CDR3 size: 14 residues. Notes on this clone: Its antigen remains unknown.

Specified treatment: 15 Gy SBRT to primary tumor, nephrectomy 4 weeks later. This renal cell carcinoma was of the clear cell type. Findings of the study overall: Top tumor clonotypes rose in blood 2 weeks post-radiation, then contracted. Irradiated tumors had higher TCR clonality than control tumors. Pretreatment tumor biopsies were lacking, so baseline clonotypes are unknown.

This clonotype was sampled from a man aged 45-60 years with renal cell carcinoma. This sample comprised tumor tissue, obtained from a patient whose treatment included radiotherapy and nephrectomy. This chain joins TRBV6-5 and TRBJ2-2; no firm D call. The CDR3 coding sequence is TGTGCCAGCAGCTCACCTTCGAACACCGGGGAGCTGTTTTTT. Encoded protein: CASSSPSNTGELFF.